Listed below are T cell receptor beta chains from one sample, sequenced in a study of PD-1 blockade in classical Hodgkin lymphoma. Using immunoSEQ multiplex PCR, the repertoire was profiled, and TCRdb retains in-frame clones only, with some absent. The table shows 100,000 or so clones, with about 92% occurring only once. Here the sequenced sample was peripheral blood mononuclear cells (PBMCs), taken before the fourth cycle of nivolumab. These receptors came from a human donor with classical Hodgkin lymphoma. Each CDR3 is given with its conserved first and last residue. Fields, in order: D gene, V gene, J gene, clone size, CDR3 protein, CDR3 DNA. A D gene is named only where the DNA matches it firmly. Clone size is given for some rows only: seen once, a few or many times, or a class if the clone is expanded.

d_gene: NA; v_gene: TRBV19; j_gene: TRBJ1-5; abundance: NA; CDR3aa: CASSRGQPQHF; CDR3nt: TGTGCCAGTAGTAGAGGGCAGCCCCAGCATTTT
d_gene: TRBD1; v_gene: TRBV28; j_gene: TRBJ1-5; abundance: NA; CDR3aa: CATEQGNNQPQHF; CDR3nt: TGTGCCACCGAACAGGGGAACAATCAGCCCCAGCATTTT
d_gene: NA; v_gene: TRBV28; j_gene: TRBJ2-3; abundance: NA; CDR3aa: CASSLGLTGTDTQYF; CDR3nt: TGTGCCAGCAGTTTGGGTCTGACTGGGACAGATACGCAGTATTTT
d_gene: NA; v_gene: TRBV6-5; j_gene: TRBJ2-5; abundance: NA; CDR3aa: CASSSVQETQYF; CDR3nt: TGTGCCAGCAGTTCTGTGCAAGAGACCCAGTACTTC
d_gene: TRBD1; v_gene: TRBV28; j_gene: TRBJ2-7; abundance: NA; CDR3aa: CASSLRQGRYEQYF; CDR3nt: TGTGCCAGCAGTCTGAGACAGGGGAGATACGAGCAGTACTTC
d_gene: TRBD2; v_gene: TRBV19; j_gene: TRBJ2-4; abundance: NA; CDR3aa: CASSIGSGRAKNIQYF; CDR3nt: TGTGCCAGTAGTATAGGTAGCGGGAGAGCCAAAAACATTCAGTACTTC
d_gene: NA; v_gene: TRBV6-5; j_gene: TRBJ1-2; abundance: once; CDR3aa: CASSYQGRHGYTF; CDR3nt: TGTGCCAGCAGTTACCAGGGAAGGCATGGCTACACCTTC
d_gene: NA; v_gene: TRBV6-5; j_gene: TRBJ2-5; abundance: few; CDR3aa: CASSAERAGETQYF; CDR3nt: TGTGCCAGCAGTGCGGAGAGGGCGGGGGAGACCCAGTACTTC
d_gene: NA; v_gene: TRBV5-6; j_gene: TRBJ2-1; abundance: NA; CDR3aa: CASSPDRNRKYNEQFF; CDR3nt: TGTGCCAGCAGCCCTGACAGGAACCGGAAATACAATGAGCAGTTCTTC
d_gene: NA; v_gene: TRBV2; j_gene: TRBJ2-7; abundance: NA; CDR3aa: CASSPEAGTHRKGSTVKYF; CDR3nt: TGTGCCAGCAGTCCAGAAGCCGGGACCCATCGAAAGGGATCCACGGTGAAGTACTTC
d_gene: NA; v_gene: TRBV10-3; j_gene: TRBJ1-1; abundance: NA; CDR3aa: CAISARDTNTEAFF; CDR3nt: TGTGCCATCAGTGCCCGGGACACGAACACTGAAGCTTTCTTT
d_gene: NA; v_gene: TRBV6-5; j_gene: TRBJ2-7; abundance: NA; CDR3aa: CASSNNRGLEQYF; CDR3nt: TGTGCCAGCAGTAACAACAGGGGACTCGAGCAGTACTTC
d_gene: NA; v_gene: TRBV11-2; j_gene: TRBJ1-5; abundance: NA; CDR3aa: CASSLLNQPQHF; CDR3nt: TGTGCCAGCAGCTTATTAAATCAGCCCCAGCATTTT
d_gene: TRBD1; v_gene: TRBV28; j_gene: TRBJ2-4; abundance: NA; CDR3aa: CASSLGQGAKNIQYF; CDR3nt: TGTGCCAGCAGCCTCGGACAGGGAGCCAAAAACATTCAGTACTTC
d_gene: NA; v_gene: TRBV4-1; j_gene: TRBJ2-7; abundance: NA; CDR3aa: CASSQGRSYEQYF; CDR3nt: TGCGCCAGCAGCCAAGGTCGAAGCTACGAGCAGTACTTC
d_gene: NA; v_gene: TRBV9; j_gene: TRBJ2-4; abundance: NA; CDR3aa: CASSVGEPNIQYF; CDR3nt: TGTGCCAGCAGCGTAGGAGAACCCAACATTCAGTACTTC
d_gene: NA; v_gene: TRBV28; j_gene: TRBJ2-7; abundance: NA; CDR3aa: CASHVQGGGEQYF; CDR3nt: TGTGCCAGCCACGTCCAGGGGGGGGGCGAGCAGTACTTC
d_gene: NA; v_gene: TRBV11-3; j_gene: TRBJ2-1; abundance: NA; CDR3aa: CASSLDRSDEQFF; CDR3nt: TGTGCCAGCAGCTTAGATCGGAGCGATGAGCAGTTCTTC
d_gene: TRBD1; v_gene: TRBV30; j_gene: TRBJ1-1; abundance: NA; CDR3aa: CAWGWGQGATEAFF; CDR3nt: TGTGCCTGGGGATGGGGTCAGGGGGCCACTGAAGCTTTCTTT
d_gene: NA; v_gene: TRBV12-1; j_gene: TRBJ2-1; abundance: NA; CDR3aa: CASSPANEQFF; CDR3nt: TGTGCCAGCAGCCCGGCCAATGAGCAGTTCTTC
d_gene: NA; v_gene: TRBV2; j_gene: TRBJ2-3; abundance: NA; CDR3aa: CASPRGGDTQYF; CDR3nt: TGTGCCAGCCCCAGGGGAGGGGATACGCAGTATTTT
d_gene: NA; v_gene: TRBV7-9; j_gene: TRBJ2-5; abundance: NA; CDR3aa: CASSSARDQEAQYF; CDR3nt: TGTGCCAGCAGCTCCGCGAGGGACCAAGAGGCCCAGTACTTC
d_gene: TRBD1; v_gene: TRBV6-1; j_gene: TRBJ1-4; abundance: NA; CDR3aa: CASSATGTAHQKLFF; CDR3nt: TGTGCCAGCAGTGCAACCGGGACAGCACACCAAAAACTGTTTTTT
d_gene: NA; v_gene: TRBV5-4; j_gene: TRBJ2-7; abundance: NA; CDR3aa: CASSSRSTRDEQYF; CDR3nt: TGTGCCAGCAGCTCGCGGTCTACTAGAGACGAGCAGTACTTC
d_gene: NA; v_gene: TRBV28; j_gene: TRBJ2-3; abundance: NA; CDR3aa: CASSLSPVDTDTQYF; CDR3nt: TGTGCCAGCAGTTTATCCCCCGTAGACACAGATACGCAGTATTTT
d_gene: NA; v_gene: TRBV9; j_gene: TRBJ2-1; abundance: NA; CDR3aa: CASSPDWLAGNEQFF; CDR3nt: TGTGCCAGCAGCCCCGACTGGCTAGCCGGCAATGAGCAGTTCTTC
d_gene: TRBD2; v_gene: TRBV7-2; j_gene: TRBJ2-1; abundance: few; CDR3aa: CASSLDRGSSNEQFF; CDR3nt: TGTGCCAGCAGCTTAGATCGCGGGAGTAGCAATGAGCAGTTCTTC
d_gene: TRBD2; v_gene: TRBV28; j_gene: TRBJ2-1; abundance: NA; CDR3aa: CASGGGAGAGVYNEQFF; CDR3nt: TGTGCCAGCGGGGGTGGGGCCGGAGCGGGAGTCTACAATGAGCAGTTCTTC
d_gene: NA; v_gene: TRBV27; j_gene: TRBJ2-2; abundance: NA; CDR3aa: CASSLFGGPDGELFF; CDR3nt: TGTGCCAGCAGTTTATTCGGAGGCCCTGACGGGGAGCTGTTTTTT
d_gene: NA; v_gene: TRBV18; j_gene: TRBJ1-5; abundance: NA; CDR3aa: CASSPENRLNQPQHF; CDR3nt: TGTGCCAGCTCACCGGAGAACAGGTTAAATCAGCCCCAGCATTTT
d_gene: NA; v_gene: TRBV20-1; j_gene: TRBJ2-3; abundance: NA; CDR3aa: CSAPTPDTQYF; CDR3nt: TGCAGCGCTCCTACTCCAGATACGCAGTATTTT
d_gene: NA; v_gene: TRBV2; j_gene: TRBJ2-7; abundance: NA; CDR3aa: CASRDSQSSYEQYF; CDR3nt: TGTGCCAGCAGGGACAGTCAAAGCTCCTACGAGCAGTACTTC
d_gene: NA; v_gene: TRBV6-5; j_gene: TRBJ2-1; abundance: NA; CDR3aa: CASSRDNEQFF; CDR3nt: TGTGCCAGCAGTAGAGACAATGAGCAGTTCTTC
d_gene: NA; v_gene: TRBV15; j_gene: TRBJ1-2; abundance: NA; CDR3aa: CATSRVGVGYTF; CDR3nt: TGTGCCACCAGCAGAGTGGGTGTAGGCTACACCTTC
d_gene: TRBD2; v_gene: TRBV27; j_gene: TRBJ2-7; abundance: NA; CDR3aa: CASSWGLAGNEQYF; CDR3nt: TGTGCCAGCAGTTGGGGACTAGCAGGTAACGAGCAGTACTTC
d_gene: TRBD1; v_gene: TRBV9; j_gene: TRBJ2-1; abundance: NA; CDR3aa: CASSWTGLSSYNEQFF; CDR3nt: TGTGCCAGCAGCTGGACAGGCTTGAGCTCCTACAATGAGCAGTTCTTC
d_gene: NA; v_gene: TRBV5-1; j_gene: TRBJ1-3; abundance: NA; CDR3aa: CASSPRGSGNTIYF; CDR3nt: TGCGCCAGCAGCCCCCGGGGCTCTGGAAACACCATATATTTT
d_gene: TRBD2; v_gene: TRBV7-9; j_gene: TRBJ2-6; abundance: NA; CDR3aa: CASSLKGTSTRSGANVLTF; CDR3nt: TGTGCCAGCAGCTTAAAAGGGACTAGCACACGGTCTGGGGCCAACGTCCTGACTTTC
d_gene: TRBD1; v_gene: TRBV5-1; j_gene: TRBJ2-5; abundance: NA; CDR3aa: CASSRTGEETQYF; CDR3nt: TGCGCCAGCAGCCGAACAGGGGAAGAGACCCAGTACTTC
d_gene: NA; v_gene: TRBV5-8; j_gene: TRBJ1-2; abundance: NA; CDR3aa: CASSPRVVLGYTF; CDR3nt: TGTGCCAGCAGCCCCCGGGTCGTCCTAGGCTACACCTTC
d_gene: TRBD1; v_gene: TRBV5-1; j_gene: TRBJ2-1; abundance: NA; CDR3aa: CASSMGWGTGFGNEQFF; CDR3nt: TGCGCCAGCAGTATGGGTTGGGGGACAGGGTTTGGTAATGAGCAGTTCTTC
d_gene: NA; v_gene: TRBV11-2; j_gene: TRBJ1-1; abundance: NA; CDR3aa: CASSRGLNTEAFF; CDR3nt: TGTGCCAGCAGCCGCGGTCTGAACACTGAAGCTTTCTTT
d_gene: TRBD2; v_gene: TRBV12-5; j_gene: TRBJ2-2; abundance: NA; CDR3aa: CASTDRGGNTGELFF; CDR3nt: TGTGCTAGTACCGACCGGGGGGGTAACACCGGGGAGCTGTTTTTT
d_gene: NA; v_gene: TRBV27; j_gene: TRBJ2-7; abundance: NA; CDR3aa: CASSSVPYSYEQYF; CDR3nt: TGTGCCAGCAGTTCCGTCCCGTACTCCTACGAGCAGTACTTC
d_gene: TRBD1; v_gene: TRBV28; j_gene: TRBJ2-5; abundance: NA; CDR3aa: CASSHDRGNWVETQYF; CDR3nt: TGTGCCAGCAGTCACGACAGGGGGAATTGGGTCGAGACCCAGTACTTC